Reported below is one T cell receptor beta chain. What it binds is not known. With UMI labels, 5' RACE was used to prepare the TRB cDNA libraries. TCRdb re-called the 5' RACE reads; one entry per CDR3 protein, DNA not given. This listing includes about 60,000 distinct CDR3 sequences. Using triplicate sorts, 300,000 cells were collected each time from every CD8+ T cell subset. Cells that were CD45RO-CCR7+CD27+CD95- constituted naive CD8+ T cells. This sample was taken from a study of CXCR3-negative and CXCR3-positive naive CD8 T cells. Findings and limits, study-wide: Naive subsets were similarly diverse, while memory CD8+ repertoires were much less diverse. For CXCR3-positive naive cells, TRB CDR3s were more hydrophobic than those of CXCR3-negative naive cells. Researchers reported similar TRBV-TRBJ usage in naive CXCR3-negative and CXCR3-positive cells, though memory differed.

The CDR3 runs to 14 residues. Germline CDR1 MDHEN, CDR2 SYDVKM. The sequenced sample consisted of naive CXCR3+ CD8+ T cells from blood. Subset: CD45RO-CCR7+CD27+CD95- naive CD8+ T cells expressing CXCR3 (TNR3+). V gene TRBV28 combines with J gene TRBJ2-7. The TCR originated in a human donor in good health. Some clones in this sample may be carry-over from other donors' samples. Here the CDR3 reads CASSNTGGPYEQYF.